A single sample gave rise to the 13 T cell receptor beta chains below, sequenced in a study of CD8 T cells in Susac syndrome. Roughly 0.45 to 1 ug RNA was reverse transcribed with random hexamers. TCRdb reprocessed the immunoSEQ multiplex PCR reads via MiXCR and lists one record per CDR3 protein. The sample includes some 170,000 distinct CDR3 sequences, just over 90% of them seen just once. Sequencing input: CD4+ T cells from PBMCs. These TCRs come from a human donor in good health.

The chain joins TRBV6-2 or TRBV6-3 to TRBJ1-2; unclear D gene. Germline loops: CDR1 MNHEY, CDR2 SVGEGT. The CDR3 covers 12 residues. Between the trimmed V and J ends, which lost 4 bases and 4 bases, there was a span of 7 bases. The CDR3 protein is CASSSTFYGYTF. The DNA for the CDR3 is TGTGCCAGCAGTTCCACTTTCTATGGCTACACCTTC.

The chain links TRBV28 to TRBJ2-1, with TRBD2 identical over 7 bases. The CDR3 has 16 amino acids. With V trimmed by 5 bases and J by 0 bases, 7 bases remained unmatched. CDR1 is MDHEN, CDR2 SYDVKM, per germline. CDR3 sequence reads: CASSGAASGSYNEQFF. CDR3 nucleotide sequence: TGTGCCAGCAGTGGGGCCGCTAGCGGCTCCTACAATGAGCAGTTCTTC. The entire variable domain, with the rest obtained from reference TRBV28 and TRBJ2-1, is as follows: DVKVTQSSRYLVKRTGEKVFLECVQDMDHENMFWYRQDPGLGLRLIYFSYDVKMKEKGDIPEGYSVSREKKERFSLILESASTNQTSMYLCASSGAASGSYNEQFFGPGTRLTVL.

The chain combines TRBV5-1 with TRBJ2-3; the match to TRBD2 covers 9 bases. V was clipped by 4 bases and J by 8 bases; unmatched bases: 11. This CDR3 is 15 amino acids long. Germline V gene data show CDR1 as SGHRS and CDR2 as YFSETQ. Here the CDR3 reads CASSPNSGGKSTQYF. CDR3 nucleotides: TGCGCCAGCAGCCCGAACAGCGGGGGGAAGAGTACGCAGTATTTT.

V is TRBV27 and J is TRBJ2-7; D is unresolved. CDR3 length: 15 residues. From germline, CDR1 is MNHEY and CDR2 SMNVEV (reference sequence). With 2 bases removed from V and 5 bases from J, the gap between germline ends came to 16 bases. Here the CDR3 DNA reads TGTGCCAGCAGTTTACAGAACGACTTAGGCAACGAGCAGTACTTC. This codes for CASSLQNDLGNEQYF.

The rearrangement uses TRBV12-3 or TRBV12-4 and TRBJ2-7, with 8 nucleotides matching TRBD1. V shed 8 bases and J 2 bases; nucleotides not matched to a gene: 5. The CDR3 has 13 amino acids. The CDR3 coding sequence is TGTGCCAGCCGGACAGGGTTAACCTACGAGCAGTACTTC. Translation gives CASRTGLTYEQYF.

This clonotype was observed a handful of times. The V call is TRBV7-2, the J call TRBJ2-7; D ambiguous. The CDR3 consists of 14 residues. V dropped 2 bases and J dropped 0 bases, with 8 bases sitting between them. Germline V gene sequence: CDR1 SGHTA, CDR2 FQGNSA. The DNA of the CDR3 is TGTGCCAGCAGCTTATCCAGAGGCTCCTACGAGCAGTACTTC. Its protein product is CASSLSRGSYEQYF.

V usage is TRBV20-1 and J usage is TRBJ1-2, with 8 bases identical to TRBD1. CDR3 length: 12 amino acids. The junction had 1 base not matched to a gene; V was cut back by 5 bases and J by 2 bases. Per germline, CDR1 DFQATT and CDR2 SNEGSKA (reference sequence). The DNA of the CDR3 is TGCAGTGCTCGGACAGGGAACTATGGCTACACCTTC. Residues: CSARTGNYGYTF.

CDR3 sequence reads: CASSTPETQYF. CDR3 bases: TGTGCCAGCAGCACTCCGGAGACCCAGTACTTC. The chain carries TRBV2 and TRBJ2-5; D gene unclear. Looked up from germline, CDR1 is SNHLY and CDR2 is FYNNEI. With 6 bases removed from V and 5 bases from J, the gap between germline ends came to 7 bases. The CDR3 sequence is 11 residues long.

The CDR3 DNA reads TGTGCCAGCAGCTCCGTGGGAGCGGGGGACTACAATGAGCAGTTCTTC. This encodes CASSSVGAGDYNEQFF. This sequence joins TRBV5-6 and TRBJ2-1, with 8 bases aligning to TRBD2. The CDR3 is 16 amino acids. CDR1 and CDR2 (germline): SGHDT, YYEEEE. The junction had 8 bases not matched to a gene; V was cut back by 3 bases and J by 3 bases.

CDR3 in DNA: TGCGCCAGTAAGACAGAATCCTATGGCTACACCTTC. It translates to CASKTESYGYTF. The chain has TRBV5-1 and TRBJ1-2, with a weak D call TRBD1 (5 bases). This CDR3 has 12 amino acids. The V and J ends lost 8 bases and 4 bases respectively, with 12 bases between them. Germline V lookup: CDR1 SGHRS, CDR2 YFSETQ.

The rearrangement uses TRBV6-5 and TRBJ2-5; 9 bases match TRBD1. The CDR3 consists of 16 residues. V dropped 1 base and J dropped 2; count of bases not matched to a gene: 5. Germline CDR1 reads MNHEY; CDR2 reads SVGAGI. The CDR3 region has the DNA TGTGCCAGCAGTTACTACCTGGACAGGGGACAAGAGACCCAGTACTTC. Translation gives CASSYYLDRGQETQYF.

The count of this clonotype is one. This chain joins TRBV30 and TRBJ2-7; D might be TRBD2 (6 bases). Germline CDR1 and CDR2: GTSNPN and SVGIG (reference sequence). Between the trimmed V and J ends, which lost 0 bases and 8 bases, there was a span of 11 bases. The CDR3 spans 12 residues. In DNA, the CDR3 is TGTGCCTGGAGTGTCGGGGGAGGAAAGCAGTACTTC. Translating it yields CAWSVGGGKQYF.

The V and J genes are TRBV6-6 and TRBJ1-4, with D unclear. The V and J ends lost 8 bases and 0 bases respectively, with 16 bases between them. Germline V gives CDR1 MNHNY, CDR2 SVGAGI (reference sequence). The CDR3 is 16 residues long. The CDR3 DNA reads as TGTGCCAGCCGTCATTCCCCTTTTGCAACTAATGAAAAACTGTTTTTT. Translated, it gives CASRHSPFATNEKLFF.